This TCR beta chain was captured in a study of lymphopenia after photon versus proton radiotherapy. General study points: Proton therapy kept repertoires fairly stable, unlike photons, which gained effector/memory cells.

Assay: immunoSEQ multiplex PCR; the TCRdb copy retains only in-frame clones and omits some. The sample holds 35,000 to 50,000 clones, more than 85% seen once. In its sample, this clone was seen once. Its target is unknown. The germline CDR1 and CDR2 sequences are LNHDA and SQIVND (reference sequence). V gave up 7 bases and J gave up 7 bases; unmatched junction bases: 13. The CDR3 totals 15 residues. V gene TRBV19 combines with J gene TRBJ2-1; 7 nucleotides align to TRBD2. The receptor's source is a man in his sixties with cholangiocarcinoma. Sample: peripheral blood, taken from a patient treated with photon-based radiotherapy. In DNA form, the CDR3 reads TGTGCCAGTACGCTTGGACTAGAGATAGGTAATGAGCAGTTCTTC. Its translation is CASTLGLEIGNEQFF.